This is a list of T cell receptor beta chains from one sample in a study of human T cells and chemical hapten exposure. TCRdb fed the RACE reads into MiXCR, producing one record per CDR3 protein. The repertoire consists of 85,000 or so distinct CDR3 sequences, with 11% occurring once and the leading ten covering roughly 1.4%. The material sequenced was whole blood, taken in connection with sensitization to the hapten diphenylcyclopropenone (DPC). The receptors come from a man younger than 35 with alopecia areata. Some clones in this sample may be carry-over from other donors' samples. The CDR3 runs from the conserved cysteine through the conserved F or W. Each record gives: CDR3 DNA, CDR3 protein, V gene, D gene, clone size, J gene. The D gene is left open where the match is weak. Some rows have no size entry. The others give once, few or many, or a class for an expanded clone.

DNA: TGTGCCAGCAGCCTAAGCGAAGCGGGGGGGCCAGATACGCAGTATTTT; CDR3: CASSLSEAGGPDTQYF; V: TRBV7-9; D: TRBD2; size: many; J: TRBJ2-3
DNA: TGTGCAAGTCGCTTAGCGCGGAACTCAGATACGCAGTATTTT; CDR3: CASRLARNSDTQYF; V: TRBV12-2; D: -; size: many; J: TRBJ2-3
DNA: TGTGCCAGCAGACTAGGGGAAGAGACCCAGTACTTC; CDR3: CASRLGEETQYF; V: TRBV11-2; D: -; size: -; J: TRBJ2-5
DNA: TGTGCCAGCAGTGAGATGCGACGGAACACCGGGGAGCTGTTTTTT; CDR3: CASSEMRRNTGELFF; V: TRBV2; D: -; size: many; J: TRBJ2-2
DNA: TGTGCCAGCAGCCTCCGGGACGTTTATGAGCAGTTCTTC; CDR3: CASSLRDVYEQFF; V: TRBV7-2; D: -; size: many; J: TRBJ2-1
DNA: TGTGCCAGCAGCCAAATGCCCGGGACAGGCGATGAGCAGTTCTTC; CDR3: CASSQMPGTGDEQFF; V: TRBV5-4; D: TRBD1; size: many; J: TRBJ2-1
DNA: TGTGCCAGCAGCGGAACTTTGAACACTGAAGCTTTCTTT; CDR3: CASSGTLNTEAFF; V: TRBV7-2; D: -; size: many; J: TRBJ1-1
DNA: TGTGCCAGCAGCTTACTATCCCTCGCCTCCACTGAAGCTTTCTTT; CDR3: CASSLLSLASTEAFF; V: TRBV11-2; D: -; size: many; J: TRBJ1-1
DNA: TGTGCCAGCAGCTTAGTGACAGGAACTAACTATGGCTACACCTTC; CDR3: CASSLVTGTNYGYTF; V: TRBV7-9; D: -; size: -; J: TRBJ1-2
DNA: TGCGCCAGCAGCTTGGTGCAGGGGGCAAATGAGAACACTGAAGCTTTCTTT; CDR3: CASSLVQGANENTEAFF; V: TRBV5-1; D: TRBD1; size: many; J: TRBJ1-1
DNA: TGTGCCAGCAGCTTAACGGGCCCACCATACAATGAGCAGTTCTTC; CDR3: CASSLTGPPYNEQFF; V: TRBV7-2; D: -; size: many; J: TRBJ2-1
DNA: TGTGCCAGCAGTTTCAGGACCGATAATTCACCCCTCCACTTT; CDR3: CASSFRTDNSPLHF; V: TRBV12-3/TRBV12-4; D: -; size: -; J: TRBJ1-6
DNA: TGTGCCAGTAGCTCGACAGGGGGTAGCACAGATACGCAGTATTTT; CDR3: CASSSTGGSTDTQYF; V: TRBV19; D: TRBD1; size: many; J: TRBJ2-3
DNA: TGTGCCAGCAGCCCATCCCCCACGGATTTTATAGCCAAAAACATTCAGTACTTC; CDR3: CASSPSPTDFIAKNIQYF; V: TRBV6-2/TRBV6-3; D: -; size: -; J: TRBJ2-4
DNA: TGTGCCAGCAGCCAAGACCCAACGTCCTACGAGCAGTACTTC; CDR3: CASSQDPTSYEQYF; V: TRBV3-1; D: -; size: few; J: TRBJ2-7
DNA: TGTGCCAGCAGTTTGTGGCAGGATCACGATAATACGCAGTATTTT; CDR3: CASSLWQDHDNTQYF; V: TRBV12-3/TRBV12-4; D: -; size: many; J: TRBJ2-3
DNA: TGTGCCAGCAGCTTAGATCGCCCCCCCCGGACAGGGAATAATTCACCCCTCCACTTT; CDR3: CASSLDRPPRTGNNSPLHF; V: TRBV11-2; D: TRBD1; size: few; J: TRBJ1-6
DNA: TGTGCCAGCCAATCAACCCCCGATGAGCAGTTCTTC; CDR3: CASQSTPDEQFF; V: TRBV27; D: -; size: -; J: TRBJ2-1
DNA: TGCGCCAGCAGCCCCCAGATTACTGGAAACACCATATATTTT; CDR3: CASSPQITGNTIYF; V: TRBV4-3; D: -; size: many; J: TRBJ1-3
DNA: TGTGCCAGCAGCTTATTTGGGGGTCCCGCCGAGCAGTTCTTC; CDR3: CASSLFGGPAEQFF; V: TRBV7-2; D: -; size: -; J: TRBJ2-1
DNA: TGTGCCAGCAGCTTAATTCCTGGGAGCAGGGAGGTCACTGAAGCTTTCTTT; CDR3: CASSLIPGSREVTEAFF; V: TRBV7-9; D: -; size: -; J: TRBJ1-1
DNA: TGCGCCAGCAGCCAAGTTCCAGGGGTGAACACCGGGGAGCTGTTTTTT; CDR3: CASSQVPGVNTGELFF; V: TRBV4-3; D: -; size: many; J: TRBJ2-2
DNA: TGTGCCAGCAGCTACGGAGTGAGCTCCTACGAGCAGTACTTC; CDR3: CASSYGVSSYEQYF; V: TRBV7-9; D: -; size: many; J: TRBJ2-7
DNA: TGTGCCAGCAGTTACCTTGGACAGGGGCTTGATTCACCCCTCCACTTT; CDR3: CASSYLGQGLDSPLHF; V: TRBV6-5; D: TRBD1; size: many; J: TRBJ1-6
DNA: TGTGCCACCAGCAGAATACGACAGGGGACCTACACCGGGGAGCTGTTTTTT; CDR3: CATSRIRQGTYTGELFF; V: TRBV15; D: TRBD1; size: -; J: TRBJ2-2
DNA: TGTGCCAGCAGCCCCCGGGTGCGGGGCTCAGGGGATACGCAGTATTTT; CDR3: CASSPRVRGSGDTQYF; V: TRBV3-1; D: -; size: -; J: TRBJ2-3
DNA: TGCGCCAGCAGCCAAGAACCCTCCCCGGGGACAGCAGCAATGTCCTACGAGCAGTACTTC; CDR3: CASSQEPSPGTAAMSYEQYF; V: TRBV4-3; D: TRBD1; size: -; J: TRBJ2-7
DNA: TGTGCCACCAGTTTGCAGGGAGAAAAACTGTTTTTT; CDR3: CATSLQGEKLFF; V: TRBV24-1; D: -; size: -; J: TRBJ1-4
DNA: TGTGCCAGCCATCACAGGGGGCGCATTGGCGAGCAGTACTTC; CDR3: CASHHRGRIGEQYF; V: TRBV6-2/TRBV6-3; D: TRBD1; size: -; J: TRBJ2-7
DNA: TGTGCCAGCAGCCCTCGACAGGGGGGCAATTCACCCCTCCACTTT; CDR3: CASSPRQGGNSPLHF; V: TRBV7-9; D: TRBD1; size: -; J: TRBJ1-6
DNA: TGCAGTGCTAGATTGAAGGGACAGCAGAATGAAAAACTGTTTTTT; CDR3: CSARLKGQQNEKLFF; V: TRBV20-1; D: TRBD1; size: few; J: TRBJ1-4
DNA: TGCGCCAGCAGCCACCTAGCGGGGGGGGCAGATACGCAGTATTTT; CDR3: CASSHLAGGADTQYF; V: TRBV4-3; D: TRBD2; size: many; J: TRBJ2-3
DNA: TGTGCCAGCACCAGCGGGGGGGCTGCCTACAATGAGCAGTTCTTC; CDR3: CASTSGGAAYNEQFF; V: TRBV9; D: TRBD2; size: -; J: TRBJ2-1
DNA: TGTGCCATCAGCCTAGGACTAGCGGGGGCAAAAGATACGCAGTATTTT; CDR3: CAISLGLAGAKDTQYF; V: TRBV10-3; D: TRBD2; size: -; J: TRBJ2-3
DNA: TGCAGCGTTGAAATAAACACCATATATTTT; CDR3: CSVEINTIYF; V: TRBV29-1; D: -; size: few; J: TRBJ1-3
DNA: TGTGCCAGCTCACCGGGGGTTGGAGAGACCCAGTACTTC; CDR3: CASSPGVGETQYF; V: TRBV18; D: -; size: few; J: TRBJ2-5
DNA: TGCGCCAGCAGCCAAGATGGGGCGGGCAATCAGCCCCAGCATTTT; CDR3: CASSQDGAGNQPQHF; V: TRBV4-3; D: -; size: few; J: TRBJ1-5
DNA: TGTGCCAGTAGTCCTCGGATGGGTAACACTTACGAGCAGTACTTC; CDR3: CASSPRMGNTYEQYF; V: TRBV19; D: -; size: few; J: TRBJ2-7
DNA: TGCGCCAGCAGCCAAGTCGGGAGCTCCTACGAGCAGTACTTC; CDR3: CASSQVGSSYEQYF; V: TRBV4-1; D: -; size: many; J: TRBJ2-7
DNA: TGTGCCAGCAGCCAAGATCAAGTACCTAACTATGGCTACACCTTC; CDR3: CASSQDQVPNYGYTF; V: TRBV3-1; D: -; size: many; J: TRBJ1-2
DNA: TGCGCCAGCAGCCCAGTATGGGGGGCCAACGTCCTGACTTTC; CDR3: CASSPVWGANVLTF; V: TRBV4-3; D: -; size: few; J: TRBJ2-6
DNA: TGCAGCGTCGTCACGCGAGGGACCGAGGCCTATGGCTACACCTTC; CDR3: CSVVTRGTEAYGYTF; V: TRBV29-1; D: -; size: few; J: TRBJ1-2
DNA: TGCAGCTTGGGTAGGGGGGAGACCCAGTACTTC; CDR3: CSLGRGETQYF; V: TRBV29-1; D: -; size: -; J: TRBJ2-5
DNA: TGTGCCAGCAGCCCTAGGGACACTGAAGCTTTCTTT; CDR3: CASSPRDTEAFF; V: TRBV7-9; D: -; size: many; J: TRBJ1-1
DNA: TGTGCCAGCAGCTTGGGGGGACACCTGAGCTCCTACAATGAGCAGTTCTTC; CDR3: CASSLGGHLSSYNEQFF; V: TRBV5-4; D: -; size: few; J: TRBJ2-1
DNA: TGTGCCAGCAGCCAAGTAGGGGGCGCGGGATCTAACTATGGCTACACCTTC; CDR3: CASSQVGGAGSNYGYTF; V: TRBV3-1; D: TRBD1; size: many; J: TRBJ1-2
DNA: TGTGCCAGCTCCGCCCCCCGCGAGCAGTACTTC; CDR3: CASSAPREQYF; V: TRBV2; D: -; size: many; J: TRBJ2-7
DNA: TGTGCCAGCAACCACCTAGGGGGTCAAGAGACCCAGTACTTC; CDR3: CASNHLGGQETQYF; V: TRBV28; D: -; size: few; J: TRBJ2-5
DNA: TGCAGCGTTGAGGACCTGTCTCAAGAGACCCAGTACTTC; CDR3: CSVEDLSQETQYF; V: TRBV29-1; D: -; size: -; J: TRBJ2-5
DNA: TGTGCCAGCAGCTTAGGGGCCGGGACAGGGGAAATCTACGAGCAGTACTTC; CDR3: CASSLGAGTGEIYEQYF; V: TRBV11-2; D: TRBD1; size: -; J: TRBJ2-7
DNA: TGCAGTGCACACAGGGCGTACTCTGGGGCCAACGTCCTGACTTTC; CDR3: CSAHRAYSGANVLTF; V: TRBV20-1; D: -; size: -; J: TRBJ2-6
DNA: TGTGCCAGCAGCATACGGAGCCAGGGAGCCAACATTCAGTACTTC; CDR3: CASSIRSQGANIQYF; V: TRBV14; D: -; size: few; J: TRBJ2-4
DNA: TGTGCCAGCAGTCAAATTAGCCTCCGCACAGATACGCAGTATTTT; CDR3: CASSQISLRTDTQYF; V: TRBV6-2/TRBV6-3; D: -; size: -; J: TRBJ2-3